This T cell receptor (beta chain) was captured by sequencing in a study of T cell responses to AZD1222 COVID-19 vaccine. Trimming took 1 base from V and 8 from J; bases not matched to a gene: 6. Per germline, CDR1 SGDLS and CDR2 YYNGEE. This CDR3 has 14 amino acids. Produced via immunoSEQ multiplex PCR; TCRdb's table is partial and in-frame only. The table shows 200,000 to 250,000 clones, with roughly 94% occurring only once. Study-level points and caveats: Females outnumbered males among donors, who were mostly white British; clonal diversity was possibly underestimated. Repertoire sampling happened only post peak T cell response. Baseline seropositives among AZD1222 recipients totaled only five or six. CD4 TCRs linked to vaccination spanned spike, dominating at 160-218 and 743-854.

To note about this clone: No antigen is known for it.

Sequenced here: peripheral blood, sampled 28 days after the second dose of the MenACWY control vaccine. The rearrangement uses TRBV9 and TRBJ2-1; 7 nucleotides line up with TRBD1. This receptor was taken from an adult who received the MenACWY meningococcal vaccine as a control. The DNA of the CDR3 is TGTGCCAGCAGCGTATACGACAGGGATGATGAGCAGTTCTTC. It codes for CASSVYDRDDEQFF.